The rows below give T cell receptor beta chains drawn from one sample of a study of CD4 T cells in relation to SARS-CoV-2 and coronaviruses. The data were produced by immunoSEQ multiplex PCR, yet TCRdb's version contains in-frame clones alone and is incomplete. The sample shows about 59,000 clones, 86% of them seen only once. Specimen: memory CD4+ T cells from PBMCs. Source of these receptors: a human donor in good health. CDR3s include the opening cysteine and the closing phenylalanine or tryptophan. D genes are given only for firm matches. Clone size is stated in some rows and not others, as once, few, many or a class when expanded.

abundance | j_gene | d_gene | v_gene | CDR3nt | CDR3aa
NA | TRBJ1-6 | NA | TRBV6-5 | TGTGCCAGCAGGCAAACTGGCTATAATTCACCCCTCCACTTT | CASRQTGYNSPLHF
NA | TRBJ1-2 | NA | TRBV5-4 | TGTGCCAGCAGCCAGGGGTTCAGGGGCGGCTACACCTTC | CASSQGFRGGYTF
NA | TRBJ1-2 | TRBD1 | TRBV30 | TGTGCCTCGGGACAGAACTATGGCTACACCTTC | CASGQNYGYTF
NA | TRBJ1-5 | TRBD1 | TRBV19 | TGTGCCAGTAACATACAGGGGCTCAATCAGCCCCAGCATTTT | CASNIQGLNQPQHF
NA | TRBJ2-1 | TRBD2 | TRBV9 | TGTGCCAGCAGCGTACACCGGGACTATCCCTACAATGAGCAGTTCTTC | CASSVHRDYPYNEQFF
NA | TRBJ2-5 | NA | TRBV7-2 | TGTGCCAGCAGCCTTTACGCGGAGACCCAGTACTTC | CASSLYAETQYF
NA | TRBJ2-7 | TRBD2 | TRBV5-1 | TGCGCCAGCAGCTCGGCCGGGACTACCCTCTACGAGCAGTACTTC | CASSSAGTTLYEQYF
NA | TRBJ2-7 | TRBD1 | TRBV3-1/TRBV3-2 | TGTGCCAGCAGCCATGGACAGGGACCCGAGCAGTACTTC | CASSHGQGPEQYF
once | TRBJ2-7 | NA | TRBV7-9 | TGTGCCAGCAGCTTTAGCTACGAGCAGTACTTC | CASSFSYEQYF
once | TRBJ2-1 | TRBD2 | TRBV11-2 | TGTGCCAGCAGCTTAGCCGGCCTAGCGGGAGGGCCGAGGAATGAGCAGTTCTTC | CASSLAGLAGGPRNEQFF
NA | TRBJ2-1 | TRBD1 | TRBV5-5 | TGTGCCAGCAGCTTGGGACAGGGTATGGACAATGAGCAGTTCTTC | CASSLGQGMDNEQFF
NA | TRBJ2-3 | TRBD2 | TRBV28 | TGTGCCAGCAGCCCCCCCCGCGGGGGAAGCACAGATACGCAGTATTTT | CASSPPRGGSTDTQYF
NA | TRBJ2-3 | NA | TRBV6-4 | TGTGCCAGCAGTGACTCTAAGAGCATACGAAGGCAGTATTTT | CASSDSKSIRRQYF
few | TRBJ1-1 | NA | TRBV19 | TGTGCCAGTAGTATTTGGGCGGATAACACTGAAGCTTTCTTT | CASSIWADNTEAFF
NA | TRBJ2-7 | NA | TRBV28 | TGTGCCAGCAGTCCCCGGACGGCTAACCACGAGCAGTACTTC | CASSPRTANHEQYF
NA | TRBJ2-5 | TRBD2 | TRBV11-3 | TGTGCCAGCAGCTTCCCGGGACTAGCTCCCCAAGAGACCCAGTACTTC | CASSFPGLAPQETQYF
NA | TRBJ2-1 | NA | TRBV10-1 | TGCGCCAGCAGCCCGCCGAGCGGTGAGCAGTTCTTC | CASSPPSGEQFF
NA | TRBJ2-7 | TRBD2 | TRBV19 | TGTGCCAGTAGTAAGATTTCTAGCGGGAGCTACGAGCAGTACTTC | CASSKISSGSYEQYF
NA | TRBJ2-3 | TRBD1 | TRBV5-1 | TGCGCCAGCACTGGACAGGGCTACACAGATACGCAGTATTTT | CASTGQGYTDTQYF
NA | TRBJ1-2 | NA | TRBV29-1 | TGCAGCGTTGAGACAGACGGAAACTATGGCTACACCTTC | CSVETDGNYGYTF
NA | TRBJ2-7 | TRBD2 | TRBV23-1 | TGCGCCAGCGGCCGAATGTTACGGAGACTAGCGGGAGTTAGCGAGCAGTACTTC | CASGRMLRRLAGVSEQYF
NA | TRBJ1-1 | TRBD1 | TRBV3-1/TRBV3-2 | TGTGCCAGCAGAACCGGGACAGGGGGCACTGAAGCTTTCTTT | CASRTGTGGTEAFF